This record looks at one TCR beta chain sequence and its context. The CDR3 totals 13 residues. The V gene lost 1 base and the J gene lost 8 bases, with 9 bases spanning the gap. CDR1 and CDR2 (germline): SEHNR, FQNEAQ (reference sequence). Libraries were prepared by immunoSEQ multiplex PCR; TCRdb keeps only in-frame clonotypes and omits some of them. This repertoire shows approximately 300,000 clones, around 87% found once; its top ten account for more than 3%. The sample originates from a study of blood T cell repertoires in COVID-19. The chain employs TRBV7-9 and TRBJ2-1; tentative D call: TRBD2 (6 bases). This TCR was sampled from a woman in her fifties or sixties with active or convalescent COVID-19. Sequencing input: peripheral blood. This CDR3 is CASSLVREDEQFF. The CDR3 DNA is TGTGCCAGCAGCTTAGTTAGGGAGGATGAGCAGTTCTTC.